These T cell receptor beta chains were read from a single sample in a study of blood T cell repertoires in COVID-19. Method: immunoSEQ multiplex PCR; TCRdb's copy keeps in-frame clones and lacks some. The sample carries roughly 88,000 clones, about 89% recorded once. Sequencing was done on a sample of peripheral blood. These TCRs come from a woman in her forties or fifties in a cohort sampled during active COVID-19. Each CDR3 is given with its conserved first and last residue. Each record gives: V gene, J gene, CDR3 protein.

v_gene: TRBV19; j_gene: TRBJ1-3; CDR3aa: CASHRDTLSGNTIYF
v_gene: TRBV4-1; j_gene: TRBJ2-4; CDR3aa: CASSQGSNLAKNIQYF
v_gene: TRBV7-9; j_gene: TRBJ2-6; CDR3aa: CASSSSESGANVLTF
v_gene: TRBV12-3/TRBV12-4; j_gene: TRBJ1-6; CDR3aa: CATRQEGLSPLHF
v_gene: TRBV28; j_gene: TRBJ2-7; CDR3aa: CASSLSYPLGYRGSLEQYF
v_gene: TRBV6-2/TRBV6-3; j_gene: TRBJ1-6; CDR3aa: CASSYPPGTVGGSPLHF
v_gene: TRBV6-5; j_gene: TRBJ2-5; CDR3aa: CASSSTGTGNQETQYF
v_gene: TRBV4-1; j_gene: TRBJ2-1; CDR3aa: CASSQGLRDRRYNEQFF
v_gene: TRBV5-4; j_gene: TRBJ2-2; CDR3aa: CASSLDRTNTGELFF
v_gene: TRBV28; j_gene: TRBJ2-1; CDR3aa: CASSRPGLAGGNEQFF
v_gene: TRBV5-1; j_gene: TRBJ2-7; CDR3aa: CASSLRLAGTYEQYF
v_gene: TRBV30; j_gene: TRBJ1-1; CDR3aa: CAFPGQTNTEAFF
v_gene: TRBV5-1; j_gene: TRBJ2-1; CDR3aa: CASSLTSGRAGNEQFF
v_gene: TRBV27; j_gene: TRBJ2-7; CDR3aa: CATWGQLGREPYEQYF
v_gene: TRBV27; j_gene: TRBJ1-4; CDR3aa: CASSFRTTEKLFF
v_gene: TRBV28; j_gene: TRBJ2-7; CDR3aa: CASTFTGRGQGLYEQYF
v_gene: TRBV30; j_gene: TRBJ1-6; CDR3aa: CAWSVAGNSPLHF
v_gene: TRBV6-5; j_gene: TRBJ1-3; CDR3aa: CASTLSTGGNTIYF
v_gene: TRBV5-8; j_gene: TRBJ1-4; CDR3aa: CASSRDITNEKLFF
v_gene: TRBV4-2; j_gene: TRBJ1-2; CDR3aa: CASSQDRGGIGGYTF
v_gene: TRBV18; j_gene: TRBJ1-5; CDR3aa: CASSPPNRGHRSNQPQHF
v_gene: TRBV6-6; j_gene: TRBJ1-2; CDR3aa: CASSYSQGLDGYTF
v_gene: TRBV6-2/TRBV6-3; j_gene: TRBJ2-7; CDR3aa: CASSYGQTYEQYF
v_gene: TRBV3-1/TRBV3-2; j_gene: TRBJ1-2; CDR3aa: CASSQGQGLGYGYTF
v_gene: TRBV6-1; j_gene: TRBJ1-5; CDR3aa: CASSEAGGISGNQPQHF
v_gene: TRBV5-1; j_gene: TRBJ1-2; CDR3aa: CASTATGPSNYGYTF
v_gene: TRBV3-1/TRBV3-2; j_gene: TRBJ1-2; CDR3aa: CASSQDLQGRRDGYTF
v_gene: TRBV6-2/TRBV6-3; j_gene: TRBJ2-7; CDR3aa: CASSQAAGIHYEQYF
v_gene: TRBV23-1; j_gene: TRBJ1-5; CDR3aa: CASLNQPQHF